One sample yielded the 20 T cell receptor beta chains listed below, sequenced in a study of T-cell reconstitution after alpha-beta-depleted transplantation in children. During its preparation, the TCRbeta library received unique molecular identifiers. TCRdb processed the PCR reads anew with MiXCR; each CDR3 protein has one entry. The repertoire includes about 340,000 distinct CDR3 sequences, 10% to 15% of them detected once, and around 4.5% sits in the top ten. The sequencing used PBMCs, collected from the stem cell graft. The receptors were gathered from a human donor who donated a stem cell graft to a child with Fanconi anemia.

This clonotype has ten or more counts. The V gene is TRBV15, the J gene TRBJ1-1; 11 positions agree with TRBD1. After removal of 6 bases from V and 4 bases from J, the junction contained 10 bases not matched to a gene. Germline V gene sequence: CDR1 LNHNV, CDR2 YYDKDF (reference sequence). There are 16 residues in the CDR3. The CDR3 bases are TGTGCCACCAGACCAGGCCCCGGGACAGGGGGCACTGAAGCTTTCTTT. Its translation is CATRPGPGTGGTEAFF.

J is TRBJ2-3 and V is TRBV6-1, with 12 positions matching TRBD2. The CDR3 is 15 amino acids. From germline, CDR1 is MNHNS and CDR2 SASEGT. The junction had 4 bases not matched to a gene; V was cut back by 6 bases and J by 3 bases. CDR3 loop: CASSWTSGETDTQYF. CDR3 coding DNA: TGTGCCAGCAGCTGGACTAGCGGGGAAACAGATACGCAGTATTTT.

The chain joins TRBV28 to TRBJ2-3; the D gene is possibly TRBD1 (5 bases). The germline gives CDR1 MDHEN, CDR2 SYDVKM. V lost 3 bases, J lost 3 bases, and 10 bases lay in between. The CDR3 runs 14 residues. The CDR3 coding sequence is TGTGCCAGCAGTTTTAGGGGTGGGACAGATACGCAGTATTTT. Amino acids: CASSFRGGTDTQYF. The full variable domain, its missing parts supplied by reference TRBV28 and TRBJ2-3, is DVKVTQSSRYLVKRTGEKVFLECVQDMDHENMFWYRQDPGLGLRLIYFSYDVKMKEKGDIPEGYSVSREKKERFSLILESASTNQTSMYLCASSFRGGTDTQYFGPGTRLTVL.

The CDR3 loop reads CASSLGQLPNYGYTF. Written as DNA, the CDR3 is TGTGCCAGCAGCCTCGGACAGCTTCCTAACTATGGCTACACCTTC. This chain uses TRBV5-6 with TRBJ1-2; a possible D gene is TRBD1 (6 bases). The CDR3 length is 15 residues. Trimming took off 4 bases at V and 0 bases at J, with 13 bases between the two ends. CDR1 SGHDT and CDR2 YYEEEE come from the germline V gene.

This clonotype has a handful of counts. The CDR3 reads CASSLAGTGGTQYF. The CDR3 region has the DNA TGTGCCAGCAGTTTGGCTGGGACAGGGGGGACCCAGTACTTC. The chain joins TRBV27 to TRBJ2-5, with 11 bases that match TRBD1. J was trimmed by 7 bases and V by 3 bases; bases with no gene match: 4. The CDR3 consists of 14 residues. The germline CDR1 and CDR2 sequences are MNHEY and SMNVEV (reference sequence).

At least ten counts were recorded for this clonotype. CDR3 sequence (DNA): TGTGCCAGCTCACCGGGGACCGGGGATCAGCCCCAGCATTTT. Translating gives CASSPGTGDQPQHF. The rearrangement links TRBV18 to TRBJ1-5, with a weak D call TRBD1 (5 bases). Germline V gene lookup returns CDR1 KGHSH and CDR2 LQKENI. Trimming cost V 3 bases and J 5 bases, with 11 bases left between them. The CDR3 is made up of 14 amino acids.

This clonotype was observed a handful of times. The CDR3 does not end in the conserved phenylalanine or tryptophan, so this is likely a read error. The rearrangement joins TRBV12-3 or TRBV12-4 to TRBJ1-1; D gene unclear. This CDR3 has 15 residues. Trimming shortened V by 7 bases and J by 5 bases, and 20 bases separated the two germline ends. This CDR3 reads CASTLGRGGRTEAFS. The CDR3 nucleotides read TGTGCCAGCACCTTAGGACGGGGTGGGAGGACTGAAGCTTTCTCT.

V usage is TRBV27 and J usage is TRBJ2-7; TRBD2 agrees at 11 bases. Germline V gene data show CDR1 as MNHEY and CDR2 as SMNVEV (reference sequence). This CDR3 has 15 amino acids. Losses at the gene ends were 6 bases for V and 2 bases for J; bases not matched to a gene: 6. The CDR3 DNA sequence: TGTGCCAGCAGCCCGCTAGCGGGGGGAACCTACGAGCAGTACTTC. It is translated as CASSPLAGGTYEQYF.

This clonotype was counted between two and nine times. The chain employs TRBV7-9 and TRBJ2-3; no reliable D call. Germline V lookup: CDR1 SEHNR, CDR2 FQNEAQ (reference sequence). V was shortened by 5 bases and J by 0 bases, with 6 bases between the two germline ends. This CDR3 contains 13 residues. The CDR3: CASSPTSTDTQYF. CDR3 DNA sequence: TGTGCCAGCAGCCCTACCAGCACAGATACGCAGTATTTT. Full variable domain (rest looked up from reference TRBV7-9 and TRBJ2-3): DTGVSQNPRHKITKRGQNVTFRCDPISEHNRLYWYRQTLGQGPEFLTYFQNEAQLEKSRLLSDRFSAERPKGSFSTLEIQRTEQGDSAMYLCASSPTSTDTQYFGPGTRLTVL.

The gene calls are TRBV7-8 and TRBJ2-3; the match to TRBD2 covers 16 bases. The CDR3 is made up of 21 amino acids. V was pared by 5 bases and J by 3 bases, with 17 bases of the junction left unmatched. CDR1 and CDR2 (germline): SGHVS, FQNEAQ. CDR3 in amino acids: CASSRRGTSGGAKGLTDTQYF. The DNA of the CDR3 is TGTGCCAGCAGCCGGCGGGGGACTAGCGGGGGGGCAAAAGGATTGACAGATACGCAGTATTTT. The variable domain in full, with the rest retrieved from reference TRBV7-8 and TRBJ2-3, is GAGVSQSPRYKVAKRGQDVALRCDPISGHVSLFWYQQALGQGPEFLTYFQNEAQLDKSGLPSDRFFAERPEGSVSTLKIQRTQQEDSAVYLCASSRRGTSGGAKGLTDTQYFGPGTRLTVL.

This clonotype was observed a handful of times. V and J are TRBV6-2 or TRBV6-3 and TRBJ1-4; D is undetermined. Germline lookup yields CDR1 MNHEY and CDR2 SVGEGT. With 2 bases removed from V and 5 bases from J, the gap between germline ends came to 9 bases. The CDR3 loop spans 14 amino acids. DNA of the CDR3: TGTGCCAGCAGTTACATCGGAAAAAATGAAAAACTGTTTTTT. This codes for CASSYIGKNEKLFF.

This chain uses TRBV12-3 or TRBV12-4 with TRBJ2-5; D possibly corresponds to TRBD2 (6 bases). V was pared by 4 bases and J by 3 bases, with 21 bases between. The CDR3 is made up of 17 amino acids. CDR3 residues: CASSYPVARGGEETQYF. The CDR3 DNA is TGTGCCAGCAGTTACCCCGTTGCGAGGGGAGGCGAAGAGACCCAGTACTTC.

Only a few counts were recorded for this clonotype. V gene TRBV7-2 combines with J gene TRBJ2-7; no clear D gene. The CDR3 is 15 amino acids. Trimming shortened V by 2 bases and J by 1 base, and 12 bases separated the two germline ends. Germline lookup yields CDR1 SGHTA and CDR2 FQGNSA. The CDR3 nucleotides are TGTGCCAGCAGCTTACGGAGCGTGGTATCCTACGAGCAGTACTTC. This sequence encodes CASSLRSVVSYEQYF.

The J gene is TRBJ1-6, the V gene TRBV14; TRBD1 agrees at 7 bases. V shed 4 bases and J 7 bases; nucleotides not matched to a gene: 7. The CDR3 has 15 residues. Germline CDR1 SGHDN, CDR2 FVKESK. The CDR3 loop is CASSRSGQYNSPLHF. CDR3 in DNA: TGTGCCAGCAGCCGGTCGGGACAGTACAATTCACCCCTCCACTTT.

V usage is TRBV10-3 and J usage is TRBJ2-5; no firm D call. The CDR3 runs 16 residues. CDR1 is ENHRY, CDR2 SYGVKD, per germline. Trimming removed 0 bases from V and 2 bases from J, with 13 bases in between. The CDR3 DNA reads as TGTGCCATCAGTGAGTCTACGGTGCCTCCTCAAGAGACCCAGTACTTC. Its protein is CAISESTVPPQETQYF.

This chain connects TRBV11-2 to TRBJ2-5, with D uncertain. The CDR3 consists of 14 residues. Trimming removed 5 bases at V and 0 bases at J, with 10 bases between. CDR1 SGHAT and CDR2 FQNNGV come from the germline V gene. CDR3 DNA: TGTGCCAGCAGCCGTGACCTCTACCAAGAGACCCAGTACTTC. Amino acid sequence: CASSRDLYQETQYF.

Note on this clonotype: The germline gene is not matched at one end of the junction; a read error may be the cause. The V and J genes are TRBV7-6 and TRBJ2-7; 7 bases are shared with TRBD1. The CDR3 consists of 14 residues. CDR1 and CDR2 from the germline V gene are SGHVS and FNYEAQ. The CDR3 reads CASSLGQDSYEQYF. In nucleotides, the CDR3 is TGTGCCAGCAGTTTAGGACAGGACTCCTACGAGCAGTACTTC.

The rearrangement uses TRBV3-1 and TRBJ1-2; 8 positions agree with TRBD1. Germline lookup yields CDR1 LGHDT and CDR2 YNNKEL (reference sequence). V shed 1 base and J 5 bases; nucleotides not matched to a gene: 3. The CDR3 covers 14 residues. DNA of the CDR3: TGTGCCAGCAGCCAAGGGGGACAGGATTATGGCTACACCTTC. Translated, it gives CASSQGGQDYGYTF. The entire variable domain, with the rest obtained from reference TRBV3-1 and TRBJ1-2, is as follows: DTAVSQTPKYLVTQMGNDKSIKCEQNLGHDTMYWYKQDSKKFLKIMFSYNNKELIINETVPNRFSPKSPDKAHLNLHINSLELGDSAVYFCASSQGGQDYGYTFGSGTRLTVV.

Only a few counts were recorded for this clonotype. The rearrangement uses TRBV10-3 and TRBJ1-1; tentative D call: TRBD1 (6 bases). The CDR3 runs to 14 residues. Germline CDR1 and CDR2: ENHRY and SYGVKD. Trimming removed 10 bases at V and 1 base at J, with 16 bases between. In DNA form, the CDR3 reads TGTGCCACACGAGCGGACAGACCGAACACTGAAGCTTTCTTT. It translates to CATRADRPNTEAFF.

Ten or more counts support this clonotype. The chain employs TRBV3-1 and TRBJ2-1; 10 bases are a match to TRBD1. V lost 3 bases and J lost 4; bases outside the gene matches: 3. CDR1 is LGHDT, CDR2 YNNKEL, per germline (reference sequence). The CDR3 is made up of 15 amino acids. CDR3 residues: CASSQGTGAYNEQFF. In nucleotides, the CDR3 is TGTGCCAGCAGCCAGGGGACAGGGGCATACAATGAGCAGTTCTTC.